What follows is one TCR beta chain and its context. The ends were cut back, 2 bases at V and 2 bases at J, with 7 bases in the middle. The CDR3 is 13 amino acids. CDR1 and CDR2 from the germline V gene are GTSNPN and SVGIG (reference sequence). Post-transplant bone marrow came from the posterior iliac crest or another site. Only in-frame clones appear in the TCRdb table, and some are missing; sequencing was by immunoSEQ multiplex PCR. The table lists some 69,000 clones, about nine tenths of them singletons. The sample originates from a study of graft-versus-host responses after intestinal transplantation. Study-wide context: Induction using anti-thymocyte globulin, followed by tacrolimus and steroids for two to four years, was given to all recipients.

Sample: bone marrow, taken approximately 100 weeks after intestinal transplantation. The chain recombines TRBV30 with TRBJ2-4; D unresolved. The origin of this receptor is a human patient who received an intestinal transplant, so some T cells may come from the graft donor. The CDR3 protein is CAWSLGPKNIQYF. CDR3 bases: TGTGCCTGGAGTTTGGGCCCCAAAAACATTCAGTACTTC.